A selection of T cell receptor beta chains follows, all from one sample in a study of neoadjuvant anti-PD-1 for oral cavity cancer. Some clones are missing from TCRdb's copy, which holds only in-frame ones; the method was immunoSEQ multiplex PCR. The table has more than 11,000 clones, approximately 70% seen once. Material: PBMCs, obtained after nivolumab (anti-PD-1) treatment. The receptors stem from a person aged 35 to 85 with oral cavity squamous cell carcinoma. CDR3s include the opening cysteine and the closing phenylalanine or tryptophan. D genes are given only for firm matches. The size of a clone is reported for some rows only, either as once, few or many, or as a class for expanded clones.

cdr3_nt cdr3_aa clone_size v_call d_call j_call
TGCGCCAGCAACCAAGCGACAGGGGGCTTTGGCTACACCTTC CASNQATGGFGYTF . TRBV4-1 TRBD1 TRBJ1-2
TGCGCCAGCAGCTTGGCCTGGGAGGGGGCCACCATTCCGGTCACAGATACGCAGTATTTT CASSLAWEGATIPVTDTQYF . TRBV5-1 . TRBJ2-3
TGTGCCAGCAGTTTTGGGACTAGCGGGAGCCCCAACGAGCAGTACTTC CASSFGTSGSPNEQYF . TRBV6-5 TRBD2 TRBJ2-7
TGCGCCAGCAGTGATCCTGGGACTAGCGGAACCTACGAGCAGTACTTC CASSDPGTSGTYEQYF few TRBV10-1 TRBD2 TRBJ2-7
TGTGCCAGCAACGGGCTCGAGGGGACAACTAATGAAAAACTGTTTTTT CASNGLEGTTNEKLFF once TRBV2 . TRBJ1-4
TGCGCCAGCAGCTTGGACGGGGAGGGTGATCAGCCCCAGCATTTT CASSLDGEGDQPQHF once TRBV5-1 . TRBJ1-5
TGTGCCGCAGGGGTAGCGGAGACCCAGTACTTC CAAGVAETQYF . TRBV10-3 . TRBJ2-5
TGTGCCAGCAGTGGCAGGAGGAGCTCCTACAATGAGCAGTTCTTC CASSGRRSSYNEQFF . TRBV2 . TRBJ2-1
TGCGCCAGCAGACTCGACGGGAACTATGGCTACACCTTC CASRLDGNYGYTF . TRBV5-1 . TRBJ1-2
TGTGCCAGTAGTAAGTCCGGGAATCTGGAGACCCAGTACTTC CASSKSGNLETQYF . TRBV19 . TRBJ2-5
TGTGCCAGCAGTGTAATAATCCGGGACAGGGGTACCTACGAGCAGTACTTC CASSVIIRDRGTYEQYF . TRBV6-1 TRBD1 TRBJ2-7
TGCGCCAGCAGCTCCCCGTACAACACCGGGGAGCTGTTTTTT CASSSPYNTGELFF once TRBV4-1 . TRBJ2-2
TGTGCCACCAGCAGAGATCGGACAGTACGAGGTGAAAAACTGTTTTTT CATSRDRTVRGEKLFF . TRBV15 . TRBJ1-4
TGTGCCAGCAGGGGGCAAGGGCGGGAGACCCAGTACTTC CASRGQGRETQYF once TRBV25-1 . TRBJ2-5
TGTGCCAGCAGCCCAATGGGAACTAGCGGGAGGGTGGAAGATACGCAGTATTTT CASSPMGTSGRVEDTQYF . TRBV7-9 TRBD2 TRBJ2-3
TGTGCCAGCAGAAGCAACTCCTACGAGCAGTACTTC CASRSNSYEQYF . TRBV2 . TRBJ2-7
TGCGCCAGCAGCTCTCAGGGGCTGGGTGAAAAACTGTTTTTT CASSSQGLGEKLFF few TRBV5-1 . TRBJ1-4
TGTGCCAGCAGCTCGGCCAGGGGGAACACTGAAGCTTTCTTT CASSSARGNTEAFF . TRBV11-2 . TRBJ1-1
TGTGCCAGCAGCTTAGTTCGGACAGGGTCAACGGATACGCAGTATTTT CASSLVRTGSTDTQYF . TRBV7-9 TRBD1 TRBJ2-3
TGTGCCAGCAGCTTGGCAGGGAGGGGCAATCAGCCCCAGCATTTT CASSLAGRGNQPQHF . TRBV5-8 . TRBJ1-5
TGTGCCAGCAGCCCACACAGGGGGCTAGGCGCTTTCTTT CASSPHRGLGAFF . TRBV7-2 TRBD1 TRBJ1-1
TGTGCCAGCAGCTTTCAGACCACAGATACGCAGTATTTT CASSFQTTDTQYF . TRBV5-6 . TRBJ2-3
TGTGCCAGCAGCCCGCTCGGGCAGTACTTC CASSPLGQYF once TRBV7-9 . TRBJ2-7
TGTGCCAGCAGTCACCGCGGGCCTCGGGGCACAGATACGCAGTATTTT CASSHRGPRGTDTQYF . TRBV6-6 . TRBJ2-3
TGTGCCAGCAGCCATACCGGGTCCGGGAATCAGCCCCAGCATTTT CASSHTGSGNQPQHF few TRBV4-2 . TRBJ1-5
TGTGCCAGCAGTTACTGGGCTAGCGGGAGCTATACGCAGTATTTT CASSYWASGSYTQYF . TRBV6-6 TRBD2 TRBJ2-3
TGTGCCAGCAGTCCCTCCCTGACTAGCAGCGGGGAGCTGTTTTTT CASSPSLTSSGELFF . TRBV27 TRBD2 TRBJ2-2